The T cell receptor beta chain described here comes from a study of T cell repertoires in breast cancer (dated by TCRdb to the mid-2010s). About the full investigation: Tumors, lymph nodes and peripheral blood lymphocytes from breast cancer patients, as well as peripheral blood from healthy control donors, were profiled. Tumors and tumor-involved lymph nodes were minced and digested with Liberase and DNase, then filtered through 70-um and 40-um filters. ER+/PR+ status was present in the majority of the 20 to 25 patient tumors that were analyzed for shared TCRs. Because breast cancer has a low mutational burden and common mutations are rare, the study reasoned that TCRs shared between breast cancer patients would target shared antigens. The controls were nine healthy donors whose age range was similar to that of the patients. Tumor-free lymph nodes were processed without enzymatic digestion, and Ficoll was used to separate blood samples. On average, sequencing produced about 500,000 sequences per sample and 8 to 10 reads per input cell. What the work shows at the level of the full study, not this receptor alone: Shared TCRs were encoded by various nucleotide sequences, which suggests selection and expansion based on antigen. Discarding singleton TCRs and sampling only part of each tumor may have missed genuine antitumor clones. Compared with tumor-free nodes, tumor-involved sentinel lymph nodes shared about fourfold more TCRs with matched tumor repertoires (around 8.2% versus 1.8%). Eighteen TCR pairs were shared across seven or more patient tumors and rarely found in control blood, suggesting possible tumor specificity. TRBV7 predominated among shared TCRs, which may reflect tumor recognition or a mispriming bias from eight TRBV7 primers. Because transcript abundance and primer differences skewed clone recovery, emulsion RT-PCR was regarded as qualitative rather than quantitative.

Libraries came from emulsion pairing. Unpaired genes were suppressed by a second nested PCR containing blocking oligos, after which a third nested PCR added Illumina adaptors and barcodes. Each emulsion RT-PCR master mix contained about 4,500-280,000 T cells, with C-region, Stepout and V-region primers. Emulsions were generated with the Micellula Emulsion and Purification Kit, and RT-PCR used Qiagen OneStep RT-PCR reagents. Pooled libraries were sequenced on an Illumina MiSeq with paired-end 2 x 250 reads. The study's processing was this. Read pairs were joined in Galaxy and clipped at the engineered overlap into separate alpha and beta files; unclipped reads were discarded. Alpha-beta pairs were assigned using CompleteTCR, a MiTCR-based pipeline in which chains sharing read cluster identifiers are linked by an R script. TCR sequences that were observed only once, representing about 1-3.3%, were removed as potential sequencing errors. The raw public reads went through TCRdb reprocessing: fastp at Q25, MiXCR clone calling, in-frame beta chains kept. One record per CDR3 amino acid sequence lists the most common genes and DNA. These V and J calls rely on TCRdb rather than the paper's analysis. A total of about 4,400 distinct CDR3 sequences appear in this sample, roughly 32% of them only once. Approximately 30% of the sample comes from the top ten.

To analyze paired alpha-beta TCRs of CD8+ T cells, the researchers used an expanded emulsion RT-PCR method with primers covering all TCR V genes. Before emulsion RT-PCR, CD8+ T cells were isolated with a CD8 positive selection kit and incubated overnight in roughly 9.1 IU/mL IL-2. This clonotype is medium-sized (0.01 to 0.1%). The antigen it binds to is not known. Nothing much larger sits one base from this clone, and base qualities are not available. Looking up the germline V gene (reference sequence) yields CDR1 SGHKS and CDR2 YYEKEE. Germline trimming: 6 bases from V, 2 bases from J; junction bases outside gene matches: 7. Counted from cysteine to phenylalanine, this CDR3 has 14 amino acids. Just CDR3 DNA is preserved here, 42 bases in frame from base 1.

The source of this sequence is a pool of human donors with breast cancer or a healthy control (not recorded which). The V gene is TRBV5-5 and the J gene is TRBJ2-7; 8 junctional bases match TRBD2. Source material: CD8+ T cells. The CDR3 corresponds to CASNKREGTYEQYF. The nucleotides are TGTGCCAGCAACAAACGGGAGGGGACCTACGAGCAGTACTTC.